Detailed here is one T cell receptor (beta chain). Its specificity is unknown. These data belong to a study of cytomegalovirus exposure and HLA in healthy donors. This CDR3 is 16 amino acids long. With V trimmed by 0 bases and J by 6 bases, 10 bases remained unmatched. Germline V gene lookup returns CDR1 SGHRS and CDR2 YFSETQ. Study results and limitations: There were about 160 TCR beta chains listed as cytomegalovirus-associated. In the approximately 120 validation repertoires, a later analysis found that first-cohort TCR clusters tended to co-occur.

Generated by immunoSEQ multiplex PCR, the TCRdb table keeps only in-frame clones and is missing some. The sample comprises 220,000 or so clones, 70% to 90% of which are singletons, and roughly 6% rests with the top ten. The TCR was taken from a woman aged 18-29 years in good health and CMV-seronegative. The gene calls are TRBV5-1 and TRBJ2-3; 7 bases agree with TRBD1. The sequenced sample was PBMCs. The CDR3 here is CASSLEGGNIPDTQYF. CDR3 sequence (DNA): TGCGCCAGCAGCTTGGAAGGGGGCAATATCCCCGATACGCAGTATTTT.